This paragraph covers one TCR beta chain sequence. What it recognizes is unknown. 5'-RACE, quantitative and with molecular barcodes, yielded the TCR beta libraries. One entry per CDR3 protein results from TCRdb running MiXCR on the 5' RACE reads. The sample shows about 240,000 distinct CDR3 sequences, approximately 11% of them seen only once. These data originate in a study of CD8 T cells in ankylosing spondylitis. Whole-study results and caveats: It appeared that ankylosing spondylitis blood was characterized by a TCR beta motif of 8 or 9 highly homologous variants. Matched ankylosing spondylitis synovial fluid reportedly contained a significantly enriched population of disease-linked clones.

The sequence was collected from a male donor with ankylosing spondylitis or in good health (not recorded which). Material for sequencing was blood, either unsorted or a sorted T cell fraction (not recorded which).

The CDR3 DNA sequence: TGTGCCACCGCAAGGGAAGACACCGGGGAGCTGTTTTTT. It is translated as CATAREDTGELFF. The chain combines TRBV2 with TRBJ2-2; D gene unclear. Trimming took 10 bases from V and 3 from J, leaving 12 bases between them. From germline, CDR1 is SNHLY and CDR2 FYNNEI. CDR3 length: 13 amino acids.